This TCR beta chain was obtained from a study of CD8 T cells in ankylosing spondylitis (dated by TCRdb to about 2017). Study-level background: T cell receptor beta repertoires were profiled in healthy donors and ankylosing spondylitis patients so that disease-linked TCR variants could be found. Peripheral blood was sampled, and synovial fluid was additionally collected from ankylosing spondylitis patients. The whole study cohort included 95 to 130 healthy donors and 25 ankylosing spondylitis patients.

Unmatched junction bases come to 9, with V trimmed by 3 bases and J by 5 bases. The germline V gene encodes CDR1 SGHTA and CDR2 FQGTGA. From its cysteine to its phenylalanine, the CDR3 spans 15 amino acids. The DNA shown is the 45-base CDR3, in frame from base 1. This sample was sequenced with an Illumina HiSeq 2500. Quantitative 5'-RACE with molecular barcodes was the method used to prepare the TCR beta libraries. Regarding the original processing steps: A new computational method, built on a probabilistic model of VDJ rearrangement, was used to identify disease-linked TCR variants. Using fastp at Q25 and MiXCR, TCRdb reprocessed the public reads and kept productive beta chains. Entries are consolidated by CDR3 protein sequence, retaining the most common genes and DNA. TCRdb assigned the V and J calls; the authors' analysis was not used. This sample holds over 700,000 distinct CDR3 sequences; around 19% were observed only once. In total, the top ten clones hold 15% to 20% of the sample.

As regards this clonotype: Which antigen it targets is not known. The record has no base qualities; no much larger clone is one base away.

Broader findings and caveats from the paper: A TCR beta motif of about eight highly homologous amino acid variants appeared characteristic of blood from ankylosing spondylitis patients. According to the report, matched synovial fluid samples from ankylosing spondylitis patients were significantly enriched for the disease-linked clones. Some motif variants had previously been reported in the synovial fluid and blood of reactive arthritis patients, which suggests shared mechanisms of disease initiation. The disease-linked clones had a CD8+ phenotype and were found at relatively low frequencies in peripheral blood.

The rearranged chain carries TRBV7-3 and TRBJ1-1, with TRBD1 identical over 7 junction bases. Source material: blood, either unsorted or a sorted T cell fraction (not recorded which). This clonotype was obtained from a male donor with ankylosing spondylitis. The nucleotide sequence reads TGTGCCAGCAGCTTCTTAGACAGGGATGGAACTGAAGCTTTCTTT. Its product reads: CASSFLDRDGTEAFF.